This T cell receptor beta chain was observed in a study of shared clonotypes between healthy human individuals. Study in general: Ranging from 18 to 49 in age, donors were two women and a few men. Broader study findings: Despite large depth, rarefaction showed incomplete sorted-subset sequencing.

Note on this clone: Its antigen is undetermined.

TCRdb's table, derived via immunoSEQ multiplex PCR, lists solely in-frame clones and lacks some. Seen here are over a million clones, 96% observed once, and the top ten hold 1% to 1.5%. The CDR3 runs 14 residues. Between the trimmed V and J ends, which lost 4 bases and 4 bases, there was a span of 14 bases. Germline CDR1 reads SGHRS; CDR2 reads YFSETQ. Sequencing was performed on naive CD4+ T cells sorted from blood. Subset of the sample: CD45RA+ positively selected. This clonotype was obtained from a man aged 30 to 39 in good health. This rearrangement joins TRBV5-1 to TRBJ1-2; D call uncertain. The CDR3 reads CASSTGADAYGYTF. The CDR3 coding sequence is TGCGCCAGCAGCACGGGAGCAGACGCCTATGGCTACACCTTC.